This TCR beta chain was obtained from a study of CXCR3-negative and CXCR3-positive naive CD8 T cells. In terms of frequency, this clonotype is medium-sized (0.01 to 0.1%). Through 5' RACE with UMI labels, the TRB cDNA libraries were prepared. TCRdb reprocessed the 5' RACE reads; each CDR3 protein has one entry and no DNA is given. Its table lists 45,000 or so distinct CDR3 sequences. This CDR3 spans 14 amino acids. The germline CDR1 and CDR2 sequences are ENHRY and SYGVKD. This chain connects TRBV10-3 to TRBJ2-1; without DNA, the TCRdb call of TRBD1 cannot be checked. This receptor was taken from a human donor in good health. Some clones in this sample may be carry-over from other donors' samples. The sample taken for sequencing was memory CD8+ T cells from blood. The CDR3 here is CATKQDSSYNEQFF.